These 22 T cell receptor beta chains share one sample of origin, sequenced in a study of T cell clonality in common variable immunodeficiency. Assay used: immunoSEQ multiplex PCR; TCRdb lists only in-frame clones, some missing. This sample shows about 35,000 clones and no singletons; around 9.5% rests with the ten largest. The source material was peripheral blood mononuclear cells. The receptors shown here come from a person aged 18-69 years in good health.

Ten or more counts support this clone. The read terminates 3 residues ahead of where the CDR3 ends, so the germline J gene completes it. The V call is TRBV20-1, the J call TRBJ2-1; D not resolved. The CDR3 runs to 18 residues. Germline CDR1 DFQATT, CDR2 SNEGSKA (reference sequence). Between the trimmed V and J ends, which lost 0 bases and 3 bases, there was a span of 21 bases. The sequenced CDR3 bases are TGCAGTGCTAGAGATTCAAGGGTCTATCGGCGTGGCTACAATGAG. Protein sequence: CSARDSRVYRRGYNE. The entire CDR3 sequence reads CSARDSRVYRRGYNEQFF.

This clone was counted many times. Coverage ceases 3 residues before the CDR3 finishes, and the germline J gene fills in the end. The chain links TRBV18 to TRBJ1-1, with D unclear. Germline CDR1 KGHSH, CDR2 LQKENI. This CDR3 comprises 12 residues. V was shortened by 3 bases and J by 2 bases, with 4 bases between the two germline ends. The CDR3 spells CASSPQNTEAFF. The covered CDR3 bases are TGTGCCAGCTCACCTCAAAACACTGAA.

This clone was picked up many times. The read is 3 residues too short to cover the CDR3 end, so that end is filled in from the germline J gene. The chain carries TRBV7-3 and TRBJ2-2, with a tentative D call TRBD1 (6 bases). CDR1 is SGHTA and CDR2 is FQGTGA in the germline V gene. CDR3 size: 14 residues. Deletions cut 10 bases from V and 4 bases from J, with 16 bases between. The CDR3 loop is CATAQGIGTGELFF. CDR3 bases read: TGTGCCACCGCGCAGGGGATAGGCACCGGGGAG. Complete variable domain (other parts from reference TRBV7-3 and TRBJ2-2): GAGVSQTPSNKVTEKGKYVELRCDPISGHTALYWYRQSLGQGPEFLIYFQGTGAADDSGLPNDRFFAVRPEGSVSTLKIQRTERGDSAVYLCATAQGIGTGELFFGEGSRLTVL.

This clone has ten or more counts. The read terminates 3 residues before the CDR3 end, so the remaining end is supplied by the germline J gene. The chain joins TRBV2 to TRBJ2-7; the D gene is possibly TRBD2 (5 bases). The V gene lost 7 bases and the J gene lost 2 bases, with 12 bases spanning the gap. CDR3 size: 13 residues. CDR1 and CDR2 from the germline V gene are SNHLY and FYNNEI. The covered CDR3 bases are TGTGCCAGCATAAGCGGTATTACCTACGAG. Protein sequence: CASISGITYE. In full, the CDR3 reads CASISGITYEQYF.

There are many counts of this clone. Partial CDR3 DNA: TGTGCCAGCAGCTTAGGGACAGGGGATGGAAACACC. This sequence encodes CASSLGTGDGNT. The whole CDR3 sequence is CASSLGTGDGNTIYF. This sequence joins TRBV7-9 and TRBJ1-3; TRBD1 aligns across 9 bases. The DNA ends 3 residues before the CDR3 does, and the rest of the CDR3 is filled in from the germline J gene. Germline CDR1 and CDR2: SEHNR and FQNEAQ (reference sequence). The CDR3 extends over 15 amino acids. With 1 base clipped from V and 3 bases from J, the junction kept 1 base outside the gene matches. The variable domain in full, with the rest retrieved from reference TRBV7-9 and TRBJ1-3, is DTGVSQNPRHKITKRGQNVTFRCDPISEHNRLYWYRQTLGQGPEFLTYFQNEAQLEKSRLLSDRFSAERPKGSFSTLEIQRTEQGDSAMYLCASSLGTGDGNTIYFGEGSWLTVV.

This clone was seen ten or more times. The CDR3 extends 3 residues past the end of the read, so its final part is completed from the germline J gene. This chain joins TRBV18 and TRBJ2-7, with 7 nucleotides matching TRBD1. CDR3 length: 13 amino acids. CDR1 and CDR2 from the germline V gene are KGHSH and LQKENI. Germline trimming cut 3 bases from V and 4 bases from J; bases unmatched to any gene: 3. The part of the CDR3 DNA that was read is TGTGCCAGCTCACCTGGGACAGCGTACGAG. It translates to CASSPGTAYE. The CDR3, in full, reads CASSPGTAYEQYF.

To note about this clone: The CDR3 end falls 3 residues outside the read, so it is completed with the germline J gene. J is TRBJ2-1 and V is TRBV5-1; D may be TRBD2 (6 bases). Trimming shortened V by 4 bases and J by 2 bases, and 16 bases separated the two germline ends. Germline-derived CDR1 and CDR2 are SGHRS and YFSETQ. The CDR3 totals 16 residues. Partial CDR3 DNA: TGCGCCAGCAGCCTGTCTAGCGTGAGGCCCTACAATGAG. This codes for CASSLSSVRPYNE. The whole CDR3 protein is CASSLSSVRPYNEQFF.

This clone was observed many times. The read is 3 residues too short to cover the CDR3 end, so that end is filled in from the germline J gene. The chain links TRBV6-2 or TRBV6-3 to TRBJ2-3; no definite D call. Germline V CDR1 and CDR2: MNHEY, SVGEGT. V was shortened by 8 bases and J by 0 bases, with 3 bases between the two germline ends. The CDR3 length is 11 residues. CDR3 DNA (partial): TGTGCCAGCTTAAGCACAGATACG. It translates to CASLSTDT. The whole CDR3 reads CASLSTDTQYF.

This clone was picked up many times. The CDR3 is cut off 3 residues early in the read; its end comes from the germline J gene. This sequence joins TRBV7-8 and TRBJ2-1; D is perhaps TRBD2 (6 bases). The CDR3 sequence is 13 residues long. Trimming removed 5 bases at V and 8 bases at J, with 13 bases between. The V gene's germline CDR1 is SGHVS and CDR2 FQNEAQ. The CDR3 is CASSHGTGDEQFF. The sequenced CDR3 bases are TGTGCCAGCAGCCACGGGACTGGGGATGAG. The whole variable domain, filled in from reference TRBV7-8 and TRBJ2-1, reads GAGVSQSPRYKVAKRGQDVALRCDPISGHVSLFWYQQALGQGPEFLTYFQNEAQLDKSGLPSDRFFAERPEGSVSTLKIQRTQQEDSAVYLCASSHGTGDEQFFGPGTRLTVL.

This clone was counted ten times or more. One base away lies a much larger clone, so this may be a sequencing read error. The read ends 3 residues shy of where the CDR3 ends; the end is completed using the germline J gene. The chain couples TRBV20-1 to TRBJ2-3; 11 nucleotides align to TRBD2. The CDR3 is 17 amino acids. Germline values: CDR1 DFQATT, CDR2 SNEGSKA (reference sequence). The sequenced part of the CDR3 DNA is TGCAGTGCTAGAGATGGAAGACTAGCGGGACGCACAGGTACG. Translated, it gives CSARDGRLAGRTGT. The entire CDR3 is CSARDGRLAGRTGTQYF.

In its sample, this clone was seen many times. The read stops 3 residues short of the end of the CDR3; the missing end is completed from the germline J gene. The rearrangement uses TRBV18 and TRBJ2-1, with no clear D. The germline gives CDR1 KGHSH, CDR2 LQKENI. There are 14 residues in the CDR3. Between the trimmed V and J ends, which lost 0 bases and 2 bases, there was a span of 5 bases. The part of the CDR3 DNA that was read is TGTGCCAGCTCACCACCTTCAGCCTACAATGAG. Its translation is CASSPPSAYNE. The full CDR3 protein is CASSPPSAYNEQFF.

This clone has a count of ten or more. The CDR3 end is not reached by the read, which stops 3 residues before it; the germline J gene fills it in. The chain uses TRBV10-3 and TRBJ2-7; possibly TRBD2 for D (6 bases). V lost 10 bases, J lost 5 bases, and 18 bases lay in between. Germline lookup yields CDR1 ENHRY and CDR2 SYGVKD. The CDR3 has 13 residues. CDR3 DNA, as far as it was read: TGTGCCACCGGGGTCCGTGGGGGGAACGAG. It specifies CATGVRGGNE. The whole CDR3 reads CATGVRGGNEQYF.

This clone was seen at least ten times. The read falls 3 residues short of the CDR3 end, and the missing part is taken from the germline J gene. The V gene is TRBV7-9, the J gene TRBJ2-7, with D hard to call. This CDR3 has 13 residues. V gave up 4 bases and J gave up 0 bases, with 7 bases separating them. The germline V gene encodes CDR1 SEHNR and CDR2 FQNEAQ (reference sequence). The DNA read from the CDR3 is TGTGCCAGCAGCTCCTCAGGCTCCTACGAG. This gives the protein CASSSSGSYE. The CDR3 reads in full as CASSSSGSYEQYF.

This clone occurred many times. The read ends 3 residues shy of where the CDR3 ends; the end is completed using the germline J gene. The chain recombines TRBV7-8 with TRBJ1-1; perhaps TRBD1 as D (6 bases). Germline V gene lookup returns CDR1 SGHVS and CDR2 FQNEAQ. The V end was cut by 5 bases, the J end by 0 bases, with 13 bases between. CDR3 length equals 15 residues. The covered CDR3 bases are TGTGCCAGCAGCCGAACGGGACAAGTGAACACTGAA. Its translation: CASSRTGQVNTE. The complete CDR3 protein is CASSRTGQVNTEAFF.

This clone was counted at least ten times. The sequence runs out 3 residues before the end of the CDR3; the remainder is reconstructed from the germline J gene. V usage is TRBV7-3 and J usage is TRBJ2-3, with a weak D call TRBD1 (6 bases). V was pared by 1 base and J by 2 bases, with 13 bases between. The CDR3 runs to 16 residues. Germline V gene lookup returns CDR1 SGHTA and CDR2 FQGTGA. CDR3 DNA, as far as it was read: TGTGCCAGCAGCTTAAAACAGGACAGCCTCACAGATACG. Protein sequence: CASSLKQDSLTDT. The entire CDR3 protein is CASSLKQDSLTDTQYF.

This clone was counted many times. The read stops 3 residues short of the end of the CDR3; the missing end is completed from the germline J gene. This chain connects TRBV5-1 to TRBJ2-7; D gene unclear. The CDR3 loop spans 11 amino acids. The V end lost 5 bases, the J end lost 6 bases, and 9 bases lay between the germline ends. Per germline, CDR1 SGHRS and CDR2 YFSETQ. The CDR3 bases that were read are TGCGCCAGCAGGATGGGCCCCGAG. It translates to CASRMGPE. The CDR3 reads in full as CASRMGPEQYF.

This clone was observed at least ten times. The CDR3 goes on 3 residues after the read ends, and that part is filled in from the germline J gene. In the same sample, other DNA sequences code for this CDR3. The V gene is TRBV18, the J gene TRBJ1-3, with 9 bases matching TRBD1. The CDR3 extends over 17 amino acids. J gave up 1 base and V 2 bases, and 6 bases lay outside the gene matches. Germline V gives CDR1 KGHSH, CDR2 LQKENI. The DNA read from the CDR3 is TGTGCCAGCTCACCAAGAAGGGACAGGGATTCTGGAAACACC. Residues: CASSPRRDRDSGNT. The complete CDR3 protein is CASSPRRDRDSGNTIYF.

The table lists this clone with many counts. The read ends 3 residues shy of where the CDR3 ends; the end is completed using the germline J gene. The chain has TRBV14 and TRBJ2-7, with D maybe TRBD1 (5 bases). V was pared by 3 bases and J by 2 bases, with 11 bases between. The germline CDR1 and CDR2 sequences are SGHDN and FVKESK. The CDR3 consists of 14 residues. CDR3 DNA (partial): TGTGCCAGCAGCCACCAGGGTGGCACCTACGAG. It yields the protein CASSHQGGTYE. The CDR3, in full, reads CASSHQGGTYEQYF.

This clone was picked up a small number of times. The read falls 3 residues short of the CDR3 end, and the missing part is taken from the germline J gene. The chain uses TRBV7-9 and TRBJ2-4; 8 positions match TRBD2. The CDR3 is 13 residues long. Germline V gene data show CDR1 as SEHNR and CDR2 as FQNEAQ (reference sequence). The chain's CDR3 is CASSLAGSGGQYF. The sequenced part of the CDR3 DNA is TGTGCCAGCAGCCTGGCAGGGAGCGGGGGT.

A few counts support this clone. From the germline J gene comes the end of the CDR3, since the read stops 3 residues before it. The gene calls are TRBV6-2 or TRBV6-3 and TRBJ1-2; TRBD1 is a possible D gene (6 bases). This CDR3 contains 16 residues. From germline, CDR1 is MNHEY and CDR2 SVGEGT. The sequenced part of the CDR3 DNA is TGTGCCAGCAGGCATACCAGGGGCGAATCCTACAATGAC. It specifies CASRHTRGESYND. The complete CDR3 sequence is CASRHTRGESYNDYTF.

This clone was counted ten times or more. The CDR3 goes on 3 residues after the read ends, and that part is filled in from the germline J gene. The V gene is TRBV19, the J gene TRBJ1-4; 10 bases match TRBD1. CDR1 is LNHDA, CDR2 SQIVND, per germline (reference sequence). The CDR3 length is 14 residues. With 3 bases clipped from V and 6 bases from J, the junction kept 1 base outside the gene matches. The CDR3 spells CASSIGTGDEKLFF. The sequenced CDR3 bases are TGTGCCAGTAGTATCGGGACAGGGGATGAAAAA.

A word on this clone: The CDR3 end falls 3 residues outside the read, so it is completed with the germline J gene. The V call is TRBV2, the J call TRBJ1-4; perhaps TRBD1 as D (5 bases). Germline CDR1 and CDR2: SNHLY and FYNNEI. The CDR3 is 14 residues long. Trimming took off 6 bases at V and 4 bases at J, with 12 bases between the two ends. CDR3 region: CASSPRGGNEKLFF. The sequenced CDR3 bases are TGTGCCAGCAGCCCGAGGGGCGGTAATGAAAAA.